Listed below are T cell receptor beta chains from one sample, sequenced in a study of control samples from healthy donors and cancer patients. Only in-frame clones appear in the TCRdb table, and some are missing; sequencing was by immunoSEQ multiplex PCR. The data show roughly 130,000 clones, with around nine tenths seen just once and 8.7% held by the top ten. Sequenced sample: blood. The receptors derive from a young woman in good health. The CDR3 runs from the conserved cysteine through the conserved F or W. The order of the fields is J gene, clone size, V gene, D gene, CDR3 protein, CDR3 DNA. A D gene is named only where the DNA matches it firmly. Size is stated for part of the rows, as once, few or many counts, or as a class when the clone is expanded.

TRBJ1-5 | NA | TRBV29-1 | TRBD1 | CSAGGASNQPQHF | TGCAGCGCAGGGGGCGCGAGCAATCAGCCCCAGCATTTT
TRBJ1-3 | NA | TRBV6-5 | NA | CASSPPGWNTIYF | TGTGCCAGCAGCCCCCCAGGTTGGAACACCATATATTTT
TRBJ2-5 | NA | TRBV6-1 | TRBD1 | CASSDSRGPGETQYF | TGTGCCAGCAGTGATTCCAGGGGGCCGGGGGAGACCCAGTACTTC
TRBJ1-1 | NA | TRBV28 | TRBD1 | CASRLQGPGNTEAFF | TGTGCCAGCAGATTACAGGGGCCCGGGAACACTGAAGCTTTCTTT
TRBJ2-7 | NA | TRBV3-1/TRBV3-2 | NA | CASSQEGRQTYEQYF | TGTGCCAGCAGCCAAGAAGGCAGGCAGACGTACGAGCAGTACTTC
TRBJ1-5 | NA | TRBV5-5 | NA | CASSLGEVGQPQHF | TGTGCCAGCAGCTTGGGTGAGGTAGGTCAGCCCCAGCATTTT
TRBJ2-1 | NA | TRBV3-1/TRBV3-2 | NA | CASTLRNGEQFF | TGTGCCAGCACTCTCAGGAATGGTGAGCAGTTCTTC
TRBJ2-1 | NA | TRBV7-8 | TRBD2 | CASSLLAGGYNEQFF | TGTGCCAGCAGCTTACTAGCGGGAGGGTACAATGAGCAGTTCTTC
TRBJ2-1 | NA | TRBV5-6 | TRBD2 | CASSLATSGSRGSNEQFF | TGTGCCAGCAGCTTGGCTACTAGCGGGAGTAGAGGGAGCAATGAGCAGTTCTTC
TRBJ2-5 | NA | TRBV24-1 | NA | CATSDPTWGETQYF | TGTGCCACCAGTGATCCGACGTGGGGGGAGACCCAGTACTTC
TRBJ1-6 | NA | TRBV2 | NA | CASGPSQITNSPLHF | TGTGCCAGCGGACCGTCCCAGATCACTAATTCACCCCTCCACTTT
TRBJ1-4 | NA | TRBV19 | TRBD1 | CASSALGDRASNEKLFF | TGTGCCAGTAGTGCCCTTGGGGACAGGGCGTCTAATGAAAAACTGTTTTTT
TRBJ2-7 | NA | TRBV4-1 | TRBD2 | CASSLGLAGEQYF | TGCGCCAGCAGCCTCGGACTAGCGGGCGAGCAGTACTTC
TRBJ2-2 | once | TRBV19 | NA | CASSADRGLNTGELFF | TGTGCCAGTAGTGCGGACAGAGGCCTTAACACCGGGGAGCTGTTTTTT
TRBJ1-1 | NA | TRBV19 | NA | CASSIYLQGTEAFF | TGTGCCAGTAGTATCTATCTCCAGGGGACTGAAGCTTTCTTT
TRBJ2-3 | NA | TRBV6-5 | TRBD1 | CASRPGQGSTDTQYF | TGTGCCAGCAGGCCCGGACAGGGCAGCACAGATACGCAGTATTTT
TRBJ2-2 | NA | TRBV6-6 | TRBD2 | CASTRDLTSLNTGELFF | TGTGCCAGCACTCGAGACTTGACTAGCCTCAACACCGGGGAGCTGTTTTTT
TRBJ1-6 | NA | TRBV3-1/TRBV3-2 | TRBD1 | CASSRTGGGSPLHF | TGTGCCAGCAGCCGAACAGGGGGCGGTTCACCCCTCCACTTT
TRBJ1-2 | few | TRBV19 | TRBD1 | CASSMGQGRGGYTF | TGTGCCAGTAGTATGGGACAGGGAAGAGGTGGCTACACCTTC
TRBJ1-1 | NA | TRBV11-2 | NA | CASSSVSGGLNTEAFF | TGTGCCAGCAGCTCGGTTTCCGGGGGCTTGAACACTGAAGCTTTCTTT
TRBJ1-2 | NA | TRBV6-5 | NA | CASSYSDGRYGYTF | TGTGCCAGCAGTTACTCGGACGGACGCTATGGCTACACCTTC
TRBJ2-3 | NA | TRBV6-5 | NA | CASRGADTQYF | TGTGCCAGCAGAGGAGCAGATACGCAGTATTTT
TRBJ2-1 | NA | TRBV5-1 | TRBD2 | CASSLGGRAVSHNEQFF | TGCGCCAGCAGCTTGGGCGGGAGGGCCGTCTCCCACAATGAGCAGTTCTTC
TRBJ2-1 | NA | TRBV4-2 | NA | CASSQFLSTAPYNEQFF | TGTGCCAGCAGCCAATTTCTATCCACGGCGCCCTACAATGAGCAGTTCTTC
TRBJ2-3 | NA | TRBV12-3/TRBV12-4 | NA | CASSRYSDTQYF | TGTGCCAGCAGCCGGTACTCAGATACGCAGTATTTT
TRBJ2-1 | NA | TRBV19 | TRBD2 | CASSIYWLADFIYNEQFF | TGTGCCAGTAGTATTTATTGGCTAGCGGATTTCATCTACAATGAGCAGTTCTTC
TRBJ1-5 | NA | TRBV6-1 | NA | CASSESGGNQPQHF | TGTGCCAGCAGTGAATCGGGGGGAAATCAGCCCCAGCATTTT
TRBJ2-3 | large | TRBV4-1 | NA | CASAKYSTDTQYF | TGCGCCAGCGCTAAGTATAGCACAGATACGCAGTATTTT
TRBJ1-5 | NA | TRBV30 | TRBD1 | CAWATGGSQPQHF | TGTGCCTGGGCGACAGGGGGCTCTCAGCCCCAGCATTTT
TRBJ1-1 | NA | TRBV6-2/TRBV6-3 | NA | CASSYRGMNTEAFF | TGTGCCAGCAGTTATAGAGGAATGAACACTGAAGCTTTCTTT
TRBJ2-2 | NA | TRBV24-1 | TRBD2 | CATSDSTGTKLGELFF | TGTGCCACCAGTGATTCTACCGGGACTAAACTCGGGGAGCTGTTTTTT
TRBJ1-3 | NA | TRBV24-1 | NA | CATSGQGGNTIYF | TGTGCCACCAGTGGGCAGGGGGGAAACACCATATATTTT
TRBJ2-1 | NA | TRBV2 | NA | CASSETEQFF | TGTGCCAGCAGTGAAACCGAGCAGTTCTTC
TRBJ2-2 | NA | TRBV2 | NA | CASAPGPTNTGELFF | TGTGCCAGCGCCCCGGGTCCCACAAACACCGGGGAGCTGTTTTTT
TRBJ1-5 | NA | TRBV9 | NA | CASSSQGRTDQPQHF | TGTGCCAGCAGCTCGCAAGGGAGGACAGATCAGCCCCAGCATTTT
TRBJ2-3 | NA | TRBV7-3 | NA | CASSPGAATDTQYF | TGTGCCAGCAGCCCAGGGGCGGCCACAGATACGCAGTATTTT
TRBJ1-5 | few | TRBV30 | NA | CAWSVSYSNQPQHF | TGTGCCTGGAGTGTAAGTTATAGCAATCAGCCCCAGCATTTT
TRBJ1-6 | NA | TRBV11-2 | NA | CASSPNSKTGVYNSPLHF | TGTGCCAGCAGCCCCAATAGCAAGACGGGAGTTTATAATTCACCCCTCCACTTT
TRBJ1-2 | NA | TRBV25-1 | NA | CASRQDSYGYTF | TGTGCCAGCAGACAGGACAGCTATGGCTACACCTTC
TRBJ2-1 | NA | TRBV30 | NA | CAWSVPHEQFF | TGTGCCTGGAGCGTCCCCCATGAGCAGTTCTTC